This T cell receptor beta chain was recorded in a study of shared clonotypes between healthy human individuals. Study as a whole: Donor composition was a couple of women and a few men, aged 18 to 49.

The count of this clone is one. Donors, healthy HIV-negative adults, lacked recent acute infections or vaccinations. Unsorted samples relied on about 90 million PBMCs, which served as the source of genomic DNA. The genomic DNA of each subset was split evenly across several immunoSEQ plates. Sequencing was performed with immunoSEQ multiplex PCR; in TCRdb, only in-frame clones are kept and a portion is missing. In the table there are roughly 500,000 clones, around 74% of which are singletons. V dropped 7 bases and J dropped 5; count of bases not matched to a gene: 9. CDR1 is MNHNS, CDR2 SASEGT, per germline. The CDR3 is made up of 15 amino acids.

This sequence was found in a middle-aged woman in good health. Some clones in this sample may be carry-over from other donors' samples. The J gene is TRBJ2-7, the V gene TRBV6-1; 12 bases are a match to TRBD1. Sequencing was done on a sample of PBMCs. For the CDR3, the DNA is TGTGCCAGCACCGAAAAAGGGACAGGGGGCAACGAGCAGTACTTC. As protein: CASTEKGTGGNEQYF.